This T cell receptor (beta chain) was profiled in a study of blood T cell repertoires in COVID-19. At the level of the study: Spain, Italy and the United States supplied samples that represented acute and convalescent COVID-19. From T cells, B-cell-depleted T cells, or PBMCs came the material, which was cDNA or gDNA.

The CDR3 spans 19 residues. J was trimmed by 5 bases and V by 0 bases; bases with no gene match: 14. From germline, CDR1 is LGHDT and CDR2 YNNKEL (reference sequence). Profiled with immunoSEQ multiplex PCR; TCRdb holds only in-frame clones, not every one. The table records about 210,000 clones, 89% of them present only once. V is TRBV3-1 (or the pseudogene TRBV3-2) and J is TRBJ2-5, with 11 bases identical to TRBD2. Sequenced material: peripheral blood. This receptor was identified in a middle-aged woman with acute or convalescent COVID-19. In DNA form, the CDR3 reads TGTGCCAGCAGCCAAGATGCGAGGCGTCTAGCGGGGGGCGGGGAGACCCAGTACTTC. It yields the protein CASSQDARRLAGGGETQYF.